The 21 T cell receptor beta chains listed next were all sequenced from one sample in a study of shared clonotypes between healthy human individuals (dated by TCRdb to between 2020 and 2021). CD8 naive samples were obtained by positive selection for CCR7 among CD45RO-negative cells, yielding a CD45RA+CCR7+ population from which TemRA cells were excluded. The library was obtained by the immunoSEQ multiplex PCR assay. TCRdb carries this immuneACCESS record with in-frame sequences only. Its versions omit some clonotypes, under half of them owing to an unresolved V gene in the studies checked, with the rest unexplained. A total of under 2,000,000 clones appear in this sample, about 95% of them only once. The ten largest make up 1.2% of the sample. The sequenced material came from naive CD8+ T cells sorted from blood. This specimen's cell subset or site label, per the study, means: CD45RA+CCR7+. These receptors all stem from a man aged 18 to 29 in good health.

The chain is built from TRBV27 and TRBJ2-1; a weak D match, TRBD1 (6 bases). CDR1 is MNHEY, CDR2 SMNVEV, per germline (reference sequence). The CDR3 covers 14 residues. V lost 3 bases and J lost 4, with 10 bases in between. The CDR3 is CASSLDSPYNEQFF. CDR3 nucleotide sequence: TGTGCCAGCAGTTTGGACAGCCCTTACAATGAGCAGTTCTTC.

The chain carries TRBV13 and TRBJ2-7; 11 nucleotides match TRBD2. V lost 3 bases to trimming and J lost 2 bases; unmatched junction nucleotides: 3. This CDR3 region has 15 residues. CDR1 is PRHDT and CDR2 is FYEKMQ in the germline V gene (reference sequence). The CDR3: CASSLSSGRAYEQYF. The CDR3 DNA is TGTGCCAGCAGCTTGAGTAGCGGGAGGGCCTACGAGCAGTACTTC.

CDR3 region: CASSRFRQGDQPQHF. For the CDR3, the DNA is TGTGCCAGCAGTCGCTTTCGACAGGGAGATCAGCCCCAGCATTTT. This chain connects TRBV28 to TRBJ1-5, with TRBD1 matching over 7 bases. Trimming took 5 bases from V and 5 from J; bases not matched to a gene: 9. Per germline, CDR1 MDHEN and CDR2 SYDVKM. The CDR3 is 15 residues long.

J is TRBJ1-5 and V is TRBV7-2; D is undetermined. V was cut by 1 base and J by 5 bases, with 6 bases left in between. This CDR3 is 13 amino acids long. Germline assignment: CDR1 SGHTA and CDR2 FQGNSA. The CDR3 bases are TGTGCCAGCAGCTTAGGGGGTTATCAGCCCCAGCATTTT. Its translation is CASSLGGYQPQHF. Full variable domain (missing parts from reference TRBV7-2 and TRBJ1-5): GAGVSQSPSNKVTEKGKDVELRCDPISGHTALYWYRQSLGQGLEFLIYFQGNSAPDKSGLPSDRFSAERTGGSVSTLTIQRTQQEDSAVYLCASSLGGYQPQHFGDGTRLSIL.

Only a few counts were recorded for this clone. The rearrangement links TRBV7-9 to TRBJ1-5; D gene ambiguous. This CDR3 spans 14 amino acids. Germline V gives CDR1 SEHNR, CDR2 FQNEAQ (reference sequence). V lost 5 bases and J 0 bases, leaving 8 bases between the germline ends. The CDR3, as DNA: TGTGCCAGCAGCCAAGCTCATAGCAATCAGCCCCAGCATTTT. This codes for CASSQAHSNQPQHF.

This chain joins TRBV19 and TRBJ2-1; 7 bases line up with TRBD2. CDR3 length: 14 residues. The V gene's germline CDR1 is LNHDA and CDR2 SQIVND (reference sequence). J gave up 9 bases and V 1 base, and 6 bases lay outside the gene matches. The CDR3 sequence is CASSIAGGYVEQFF. The CDR3 bases are TGTGCCAGTAGTATAGCGGGGGGATACGTTGAGCAGTTCTTC.

Note on this clone: The same CDR3 is also encoded by other DNA sequences in this sample. The chain carries TRBV7-9 and TRBJ2-3; maybe TRBD1 (6 bases). Germline V gives CDR1 SEHNR, CDR2 FQNEAQ (reference sequence). Trimming removed 5 bases at V and 0 bases at J, with 12 bases between. This CDR3 contains 15 residues. CDR3: CASSPPGVSTDTQYF. DNA for the CDR3: TGTGCCAGCAGCCCCCCAGGGGTTAGCACAGATACGCAGTATTTT.

V gene TRBV27 combines with J gene TRBJ2-2; D may be TRBD1 (6 bases). This CDR3 comprises 16 residues. Germline V gene lookup returns CDR1 MNHEY and CDR2 SMNVEV (reference sequence). V was pared by 0 bases and J by 4 bases, with 12 bases between. The CDR3 spells CASSLSPGALTGELFF. The DNA for the CDR3 is TGTGCCAGCAGTTTATCGCCAGGGGCCCTCACCGGGGAGCTGTTTTTT.

CDR3 loop: CASSLSEGYPGALHF. CDR3 in DNA: TGTGCCAGCAGTTTATCAGAGGGATATCCCGGGGCCCTCCACTTT. The chain carries TRBV27 and TRBJ1-6; D ambiguous. CDR3 length: 15 residues. From germline, CDR1 is MNHEY and CDR2 SMNVEV (reference sequence). The V end lost 0 bases, the J end lost 14 bases, and 17 bases lay between the germline ends.

This sequence joins TRBV4-3 and TRBJ2-3; D call uncertain. The CDR3 has 15 amino acids. Germline CDR1 LGHNA, CDR2 YSLEER. V lost 0 bases, J lost 1 base, and 8 bases lay in between. The CDR3 bases are TGCGCCAGCAGCCAAGATGGAATCGGCACAGATACGCAGTATTTT. This encodes CASSQDGIGTDTQYF.

The V and J genes are TRBV4-3 and TRBJ2-6, with 8 bases that match TRBD1. The CDR3 is 18 amino acids. Trimming removed 4 bases from V and 3 bases from J; junction bases left unmatched: 11. Germline CDR1 reads LGHNA; CDR2 reads YSLEER. CDR3 region: CASSPTGTGYSGANVLTF. Here the CDR3 DNA reads TGCGCCAGCAGCCCGACCGGGACAGGTTATAGTGGGGCCAACGTCCTGACTTTC.

This rearrangement joins TRBV25-1 to TRBJ2-5; D is uncertain. The length of the CDR3 is 12 residues. Germline values: CDR1 MGHDK, CDR2 SYGVNS. V lost 4 bases, J lost 9 bases, and 12 bases lay in between. In DNA, the CDR3 is TGTGCCAGCAGTGCCCCCGACCGGGCCCAGTACTTC. Translated, it gives CASSAPDRAQYF.

The chain employs TRBV27 and TRBJ2-1; D is uncertain. V was trimmed by 5 bases and J by 5 bases, leaving 10 bases between them. The CDR3 runs to 13 residues. Germline CDR1 MNHEY, CDR2 SMNVEV (reference sequence). The CDR3 DNA sequence: TGTGCCAGCAGTCCAACGGGTGACAATGAGCAGTTCTTC. This encodes CASSPTGDNEQFF.

The rearrangement links TRBV23-1 to TRBJ1-4; weak D call: TRBD1 (6 bases). Being an ORF, TRBV23-1 has a function that is uncertain. The V end lost 6 bases, the J end lost 8 bases, and 16 bases lay between the germline ends. This CDR3 comprises 14 residues. CDR3: CASRARGLGEKLFF. For the CDR3, the DNA is TGCGCCAGCAGGGCAAGGGGGTTGGGGGAAAAACTGTTTTTT.

Worth noting for this clone: Germline is not matched at one junction end, which may reflect a read error. This rearrangement joins TRBV29-1 to TRBJ2-7; 10 nucleotides match TRBD1. CDR1 SQVTM and CDR2 ANQGSEA come from the germline V gene. This CDR3 is 15 amino acids long. Written as DNA, the CDR3 is TGCAGCGTCGCCGGGACAGGGGCCTACTCCAACGAGCAGTACTTC. It encodes CSVAGTGAYSNEQYF.

J is TRBJ2-5 and V is TRBV6-1, with a tentative D call TRBD2 (6 bases). This CDR3 has 13 residues. Germline V CDR1 and CDR2: MNHNS, SASEGT. V lost 5 bases and J lost 3, with 10 bases in between. This CDR3 reads CASSTPGEETQYF. The CDR3 nucleotides are TGTGCCAGCAGTACCCCGGGGGAAGAGACCCAGTACTTC.

This chain connects TRBV9 to TRBJ2-2; D perhaps matches TRBD2 (7 bases). Germline-derived CDR1 and CDR2 are SGDLS and YYNGEE. This CDR3 has 16 residues. Between the trimmed V and J ends, which lost 0 bases and 4 bases, there was a span of 13 bases. CDR3 DNA: TGTGCCAGCAGCGTAGCGGGGGGCCAGGGCACCGGGGAGCTGTTTTTT. Protein: CASSVAGGQGTGELFF.

This chain connects TRBV6-5 to TRBJ2-7; TRBD1 aligns across 9 bases. Germline trimming cut 8 bases from V and 4 bases from J; bases unmatched to any gene: 9. The germline V gene encodes CDR1 MNHEY and CDR2 SVGAGI. The CDR3 length is 14 residues. For the CDR3, the DNA is TGTGCCAGCGGTATCGGGACAGGGATATACGAGCAGTACTTC. Its protein is CASGIGTGIYEQYF.

The CDR3 protein is CASSHGLAGGNEQFF. CDR3 DNA sequence: TGCGCCAGCAGCCACGGACTAGCGGGCGGCAATGAGCAGTTCTTC. V usage is TRBV10-2 and J usage is TRBJ2-1; 11 positions match TRBD2. The CDR3 consists of 15 residues. Unmatched junction bases numbered 7, after V lost 6 bases and J lost 6 bases. Germline CDR1 is WSHSY and CDR2 is SAAADI.

The chain links TRBV6-5 to TRBJ2-1; D is perhaps TRBD1 (5 bases). Per germline, CDR1 MNHEY and CDR2 SVGAGI. Trimming took off 8 bases at V and 5 bases at J, with 19 bases between the two ends. This CDR3 is 15 amino acids long. The CDR3 region is CASADSLSLHNEQFF. Here the CDR3 DNA reads TGTGCCAGCGCCGACAGCCTCTCACTACACAATGAGCAGTTCTTC.

CDR3 region: CASSQGGALQSYNEQFF. CDR3 nucleotide sequence: TGTGCCAGCAGCCAAGGTGGAGCCCTTCAATCCTACAATGAGCAGTTCTTC. The chain uses TRBV14 and TRBJ2-1; D unresolved. Germline V gives CDR1 SGHDN, CDR2 FVKESK. The CDR3 is 17 amino acids. The germline V and J ends were trimmed by 1 base and 1 base, with 14 bases remaining between them.